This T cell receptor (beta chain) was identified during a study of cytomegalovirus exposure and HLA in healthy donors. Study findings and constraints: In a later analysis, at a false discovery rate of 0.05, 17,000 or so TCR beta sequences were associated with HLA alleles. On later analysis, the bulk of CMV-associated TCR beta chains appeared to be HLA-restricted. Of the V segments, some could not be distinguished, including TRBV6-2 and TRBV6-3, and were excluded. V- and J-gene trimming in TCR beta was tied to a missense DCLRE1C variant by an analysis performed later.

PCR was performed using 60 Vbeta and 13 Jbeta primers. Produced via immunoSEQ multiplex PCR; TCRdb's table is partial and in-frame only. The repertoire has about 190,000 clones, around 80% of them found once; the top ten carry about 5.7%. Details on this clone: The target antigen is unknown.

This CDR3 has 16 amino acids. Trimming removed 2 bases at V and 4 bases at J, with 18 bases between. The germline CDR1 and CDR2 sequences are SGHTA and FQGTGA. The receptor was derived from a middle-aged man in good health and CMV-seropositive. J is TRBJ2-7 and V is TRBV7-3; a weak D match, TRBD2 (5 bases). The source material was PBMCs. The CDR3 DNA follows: TGTGCCAGCAGCTTACGCGGGCAAAGCGCTTGGTACGAGCAGTACTTC. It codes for CASSLRGQSAWYEQYF.